The source of this T cell receptor beta chain is a study of read filtering for tumor transcriptome and immune sequencing. Trimming took 5 bases from V and 4 from J, leaving 9 bases between them. This CDR3 region has 12 residues. From approximately 430 ng of RNA, a library with molecular barcoded alpha/delta and beta/gamma adaptors was made. One entry per CDR3 protein results from TCRdb running MiXCR on the reads. The sample has 90,000 or so distinct CDR3 sequences, about 22% seen once. The V gene is TRBV12-3 or TRBV12-4, the J gene TRBJ2-7; no reliable D call. This TCR was recovered from a donor aged 40 or older with multiple myeloma. Sequenced material: a population of CD138-negative cells sorted from bone marrow. This CDR3 is CASSEHGYEQYF. The DNA of the CDR3 is TGTGCCAGCAGTGAGCATGGGTACGAGCAGTACTTC.